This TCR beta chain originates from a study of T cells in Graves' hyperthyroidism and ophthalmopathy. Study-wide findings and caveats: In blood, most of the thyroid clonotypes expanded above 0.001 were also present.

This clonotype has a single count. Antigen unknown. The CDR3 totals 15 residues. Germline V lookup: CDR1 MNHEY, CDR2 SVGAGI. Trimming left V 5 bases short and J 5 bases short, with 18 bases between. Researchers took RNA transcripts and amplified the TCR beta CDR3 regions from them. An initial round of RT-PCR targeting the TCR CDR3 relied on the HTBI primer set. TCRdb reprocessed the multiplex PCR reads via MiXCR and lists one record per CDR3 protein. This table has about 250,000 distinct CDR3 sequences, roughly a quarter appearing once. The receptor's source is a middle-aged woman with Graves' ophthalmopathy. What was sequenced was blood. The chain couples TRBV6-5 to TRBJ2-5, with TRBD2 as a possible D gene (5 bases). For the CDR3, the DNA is TGTGCCAGCAGTACTGGTTCTAGCAGGCGGGAGACCCAGTACTTC. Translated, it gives CASSTGSSRRETQYF.